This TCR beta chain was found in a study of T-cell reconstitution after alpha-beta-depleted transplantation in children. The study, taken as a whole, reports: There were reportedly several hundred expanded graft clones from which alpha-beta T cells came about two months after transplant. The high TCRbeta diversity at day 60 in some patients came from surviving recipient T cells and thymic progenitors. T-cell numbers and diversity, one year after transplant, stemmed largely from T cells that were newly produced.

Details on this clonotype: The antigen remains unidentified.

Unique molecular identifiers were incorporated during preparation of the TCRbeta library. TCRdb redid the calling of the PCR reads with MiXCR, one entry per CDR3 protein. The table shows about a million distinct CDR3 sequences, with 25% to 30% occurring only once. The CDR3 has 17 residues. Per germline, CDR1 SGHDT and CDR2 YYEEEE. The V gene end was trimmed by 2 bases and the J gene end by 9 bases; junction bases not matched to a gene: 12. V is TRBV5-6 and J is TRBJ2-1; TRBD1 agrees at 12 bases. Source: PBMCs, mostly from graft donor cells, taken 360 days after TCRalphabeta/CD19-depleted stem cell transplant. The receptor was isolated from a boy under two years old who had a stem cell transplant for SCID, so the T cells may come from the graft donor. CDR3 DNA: TGTGCCAGCAGCTTTGGGCTCCGGGACAGGGGGCGAGGTGAGCAGTTCTTC. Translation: CASSFGLRDRGRGEQFF.